This T cell receptor beta chain was profiled in a study of memory CD4+ T cells and cytomegalovirus serostatus. The sort gate was single viable CD3+CD4+CD8-CD45RO+ cells for memory CD4+ T cells. Germline assignment: CDR1 MNHEY and CDR2 SMNVEV (reference sequence). This CDR3 has 13 amino acids. V gave up 5 bases and J gave up 4 bases, with 10 bases separating them. Some clones are missing from TCRdb's copy, which holds only in-frame ones; the method was immunoSEQ multiplex PCR. The sample has roughly 50,000 clones, approximately 86% seen once. The chain employs TRBV27 and TRBJ2-3; D not resolved. Sequencing was done on a sample of memory CD4+ T cells from blood. The TCR sequence derives from an adult in good health and CMV-seronegative. Some clones in this sample may be carry-over from other donors' samples. CDR3 nucleotides: TGTGCCAGCAGTCCCATGGGTGCAGATACGCAGTATTTT. This translates into CASSPMGADTQYF.